A single sample gave rise to the 24 T cell receptor beta chains below, sequenced in a study of blood T cell repertoires in COVID-19. Sequencing used immunoSEQ multiplex PCR; TCRdb keeps in-frame clones, though not all of them. This table has a few hundred thousand clones, around 83% appearing once. The specimen was PBMCs or T cells enriched from blood (not recorded which). Receptor source: a woman in her forties or fifties who had recovered from COVID-19.

The CDR3 bases are TGTGCCAGCAGCTTGGACCCCGGGACAAATAATTCACCCCTCCACTTT. It translates to CASSLDPGTNNSPLHF. The gene calls are TRBV5-5 and TRBJ1-6, with TRBD1 as a possible D gene (6 bases). V lost 0 bases to trimming and J lost 5 bases, with 12 bases between them. The CDR3 spans 16 residues. In germline, CDR1 is SGHKS, CDR2 YYEKEE (reference sequence).

The genes are TRBV9 and TRBJ1-1; TRBD1 is a possible D gene (6 bases). The CDR3 runs 13 residues. CDR1 and CDR2 from the germline V gene are SGDLS and YYNGEE. Trimming stripped 4 bases from V and 1 base from J, with 8 bases between. The CDR3 coding sequence is TGTGCCAGCAGCTGGGGACAGAACACTGAAGCTTTCTTT. Its protein product is CASSWGQNTEAFF.

This chain joins TRBV2 and TRBJ1-2; 9 nucleotides align to TRBD1. The germline gives CDR1 SNHLY, CDR2 FYNNEI. This CDR3 spans 15 amino acids. The V and J ends lost 2 bases and 4 bases, in that order; junction bases with no gene match: 5. The CDR3 DNA follows: TGTGCCAGCAGTGAAACAGACAGGGGGATCTATGGCTACACCTTC. Translated, it gives CASSETDRGIYGYTF.

The chain is built from TRBV5-5 and TRBJ1-2; D call uncertain. Germline CDR1 is SGHKS and CDR2 is YYEKEE (reference sequence). The CDR3 totals 16 residues. Trimming removed 0 bases at V and 0 bases at J, with 12 bases between. The CDR3 sequence: CASSLEAQFPNYGYTF. CDR3 bases: TGTGCCAGCAGCTTGGAGGCACAGTTCCCTAACTATGGCTACACCTTC.

The DNA for the CDR3 is TGTGCCAGCGGCAATAGACAGCGACAAGAGACCCAGTACTTC. As protein: CASGNRQRQETQYF. The chain is built from TRBV11-3 and TRBJ2-5; D possibly corresponds to TRBD1 (5 bases). This CDR3 is built from 14 residues. Germline-derived CDR1 and CDR2 are SGHNT and YENEEA. V was shortened by 8 bases and J by 2 bases, with 15 bases between the two germline ends.

This clone has a handful of counts. This chain uses TRBV4-1 with TRBJ2-7, with 7 bases that match TRBD1. The CDR3 is 18 amino acids. The junction had 16 bases not matched to a gene; V was cut back by 0 bases and J by 5 bases. Germline loops: CDR1 MGHRA, CDR2 YSYEKL. CDR3 nucleotides: TGCGCCAGCAGCCAAGATCGCGCTCCGACAGGGTTGCCTAACGAGCAGTACTTC. Translation: CASSQDRAPTGLPNEQYF.

This clone turned up a few times. This chain joins TRBV2 and TRBJ1-1, with 7 bases aligning to TRBD1. Germline V gene data show CDR1 as SNHLY and CDR2 as FYNNEI. The CDR3 length is 13 residues. V shed 2 bases, J shed 6 bases, and the junction held 3 bases outside the gene matches. The CDR3 coding sequence is TGTGCCAGCAGTGAAATAGGGGGCCCTGAAGCTTTCTTT. Its translation: CASSEIGGPEAFF.

The rearrangement joins TRBV5-6 to TRBJ1-2; 8 nucleotides agree with TRBD1. The CDR3 length is 16 residues. After removal of 0 bases from V and 0 bases from J, the junction contained 4 bases not matched to a gene. CDR1 is SGHDT, CDR2 YYEEEE, per germline. Here the CDR3 DNA reads TGTGCCAGCAGCTTGGAAGGGACAGGAGCTAACTATGGCTACACCTTC. Translating gives CASSLEGTGANYGYTF.

CDR3 coding DNA: TGTGCCTGGAGCCAGGGGAGTGGCTATGGCTACACCTTC. Translated: CAWSQGSGYGYTF. This sequence joins TRBV30 and TRBJ1-2; tentatively, D is TRBD1 (6 bases). CDR1 is GTSNPN and CDR2 is SVGIG in the germline V gene (reference sequence). V gave up 3 bases and J gave up 4 bases, with 12 bases separating them. The CDR3 spans 13 residues. The variable domain in full, completed from reference TRBV30 and TRBJ1-2, reads SQTIHQWPATLVQPVGSPLSLECTVEGTSNPNLYWYRQAAGRGLQLLFYSVGIGQISSEVPQNLSASRPQDRQFILSSKKLLLSDSGFYLCAWSQGSGYGYTFGSGTRLTVV.

The chain combines TRBV7-8 with TRBJ2-1; D is uncertain. The CDR3 covers 14 residues. Germline V gene data show CDR1 as SGHVS and CDR2 as FQNEAQ. V shed 1 base and J shed 0 bases, with 4 bases lying between them. Here the CDR3 DNA reads TGTGCCAGCAGCTTAGTCCTCTCCTACAATGAGCAGTTCTTC. Amino acids: CASSLVLSYNEQFF.

This chain uses TRBV6-6 with TRBJ2-1; 11 positions agree with TRBD2. The CDR3 has 14 residues. Germline assignment: CDR1 MNHNY and CDR2 SVGAGI (reference sequence). V lost 6 bases to trimming and J lost 7 bases; unmatched junction nucleotides: 5. CDR3 residues: CASRPLAGVNEQFF. In nucleotides, the CDR3 is TGTGCCAGCAGGCCACTAGCGGGAGTTAATGAGCAGTTCTTC.

The chain recombines TRBV30 with TRBJ1-6; 10 bases are a match to TRBD1. CDR1 and CDR2 (germline): GTSNPN, SVGIG (reference sequence). The CDR3 runs to 15 residues. V was pared by 2 bases and J by 5 bases, with 3 bases of the junction left unmatched. CDR3 residues: CAWSQTGGHNSPLHF. DNA of the CDR3: TGTGCCTGGAGTCAGACAGGGGGCCATAATTCACCCCTCCACTTT.

This clone came up once. The rearrangement links TRBV7-9 to TRBJ1-4, with D possibly matching TRBD1 (6 bases). The germline CDR1 and CDR2 sequences are SEHNR and FQNEAQ (reference sequence). V lost 2 bases and J 7 bases, leaving 11 bases between the germline ends. CDR3 size: 14 residues. The CDR3 loop is CASSLSGESEKLFF. In nucleotides, the CDR3 is TGTGCCAGCAGCTTATCAGGGGAGAGTGAAAAACTGTTTTTT.

The chain employs TRBV19 and TRBJ2-2; 9 nucleotides match TRBD1. From germline, CDR1 is LNHDA and CDR2 SQIVND (reference sequence). CDR3 length: 16 amino acids. The V gene end was trimmed by 5 bases and the J gene end by 6 bases; junction bases not matched to a gene: 10. CDR3 protein: CASSRQGVGLAGELFF. In DNA form, the CDR3 reads TGTGCCAGTAGTCGACAGGGGGTCGGTTTAGCCGGGGAGCTGTTTTTT.

This clone has a handful of counts. The V and J genes are TRBV18 and TRBJ1-2; 8 nucleotides line up with TRBD1. This CDR3 has 14 residues. V dropped 3 bases and J dropped 10; count of bases not matched to a gene: 10. CDR1 is KGHSH and CDR2 is LQKENI in the germline V gene. The CDR3 spells CASSPRGQGENYTF. In nucleotides, the CDR3 is TGTGCCAGCTCACCGCGCGGACAGGGAGAAAACTACACCTTC.

This sequence joins TRBV6-5 and TRBJ1-2; 7 bases agree with TRBD1. V dropped 7 bases and J dropped 8; count of bases not matched to a gene: 4. The CDR3 is 11 residues long. Germline V gene data show CDR1 as MNHEY and CDR2 as SVGAGI. Here the CDR3 reads CASTEGAGYTF. The CDR3 DNA reads as TGTGCCAGCACGGAGGGGGCGGGCTACACCTTC.

This clone was picked up a small number of times. The chain is built from TRBV9 and TRBJ1-1, with a tentative D call TRBD1 (5 bases). The germline V gene has CDR1 SGDLS and CDR2 YYNGEE. The CDR3 consists of 15 residues. V lost 0 bases to trimming and J lost 1 base, with 10 bases between them. CDR3 bases: TGTGCCAGCAGCGTAGATCACAGGCGGAACACTGAAGCTTTCTTT. Protein sequence: CASSVDHRRNTEAFF.

The chain couples TRBV5-1 to TRBJ2-3, with TRBD1 as a possible D gene (6 bases). The germline V gene has CDR1 SGHRS and CDR2 YFSETQ. The V and J ends lost 3 bases and 1 base respectively, with 12 bases between them. The CDR3 has 15 residues. The CDR3 bases are TGCGCCAGCAGCTCCACAGGGTTGCGCACAGATACGCAGTATTTT. Its protein is CASSSTGLRTDTQYF.

The chain links TRBV4-2 to TRBJ1-3; TRBD1 matches at 11 bases. CDR3 size: 16 residues. Germline CDR1 reads LGHNA; CDR2 reads YNFKEQ. J lost 2 bases, V lost 3 bases, and 3 bases had no gene match. The CDR3 DNA reads as TGTGCCAGCAGCCAGGGGGACAGGGGGACTGGAAACACCATATATTTT. As protein: CASSQGDRGTGNTIYF.

This sequence joins TRBV21-1 and TRBJ1-2. TRBV21-1 is a documented pseudogene. The CDR3 contains 16 residues. CDR3 region: CASWGVRTAHVYGYTF. The CDR3 coding sequence is TGTGCCAGTTGGGGGGTAAGGACCGCCCATGTCTATGGCTACACCTTC.

V and J are TRBV30 and TRBJ1-2; D is ambiguous. CDR3 length equals 9 residues. Trimming removed 7 bases from V and 7 bases from J, with 7 bases in between. Per the germline V gene, CDR1 is GTSNPN and CDR2 is SVGIG (reference sequence). The CDR3 loop is CASSVGYTF. The CDR3 region has the DNA TGTGCCTCTTCTGTTGGCTACACCTTC.

About this clone: This specimen includes other DNA sequences encoding the same CDR3. J is TRBJ1-5 and V is TRBV18; TRBD1 agrees at 8 bases. The ends lost 3 bases at V and 4 bases at J; junction bases unmatched: 5. Germline lookup yields CDR1 KGHSH and CDR2 LQKENI. The CDR3 sequence is 15 residues long. CDR3 protein: CASSPGTGSNQPQHF. DNA for the CDR3: TGTGCCAGCTCACCCGGGACAGGCTCTAATCAGCCCCAGCATTTT.

The genes are TRBV6-5 and TRBJ1-2; 8 bases are shared with TRBD1. The CDR3 is 15 amino acids. The germline V gene has CDR1 MNHEY and CDR2 SVGAGI. V trimming: 4 bases; J trimming: 1 base; junction bases outside the gene matches: 5. The CDR3 region has the DNA TGTGCCAGCAGTTTAGGACAGGGAAGTAACTATGGCTACACCTTC. Translating gives CASSLGQGSNYGYTF.

J is TRBJ1-1 and V is TRBV5-6; TRBD1 aligns across 8 bases. CDR3 length: 14 amino acids. With V trimmed by 3 bases and J by 4 bases, 5 bases remained unmatched. Germline V gene lookup returns CDR1 SGHDT and CDR2 YYEEEE. The CDR3 DNA reads TGTGCCAGCAGCTCCGGACAGGGAAGCACTGAAGCTTTCTTT. It translates to CASSSGQGSTEAFF.